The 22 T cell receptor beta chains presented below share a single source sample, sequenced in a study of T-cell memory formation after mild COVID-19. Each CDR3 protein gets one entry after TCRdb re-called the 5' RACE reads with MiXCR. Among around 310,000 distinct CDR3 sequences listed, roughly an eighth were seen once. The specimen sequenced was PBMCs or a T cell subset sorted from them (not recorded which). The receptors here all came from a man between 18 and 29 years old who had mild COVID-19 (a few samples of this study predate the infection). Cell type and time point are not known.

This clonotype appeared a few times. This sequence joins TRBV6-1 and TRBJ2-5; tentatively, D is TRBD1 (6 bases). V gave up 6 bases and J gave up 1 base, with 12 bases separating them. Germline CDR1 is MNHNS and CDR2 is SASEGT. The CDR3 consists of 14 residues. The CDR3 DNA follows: TGTGCCAGCAGCGAGACAGGCCTCCAAGAGACCCAGTACTTC. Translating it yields CASSETGLQETQYF.

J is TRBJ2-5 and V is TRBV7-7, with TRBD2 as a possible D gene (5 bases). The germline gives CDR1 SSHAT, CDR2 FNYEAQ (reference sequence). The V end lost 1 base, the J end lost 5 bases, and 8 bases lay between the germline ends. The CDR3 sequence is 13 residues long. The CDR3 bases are TGTGCCAGCAGCTTAGGGGTAGCGGAGACCCAGTACTTC. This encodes CASSLGVAETQYF.

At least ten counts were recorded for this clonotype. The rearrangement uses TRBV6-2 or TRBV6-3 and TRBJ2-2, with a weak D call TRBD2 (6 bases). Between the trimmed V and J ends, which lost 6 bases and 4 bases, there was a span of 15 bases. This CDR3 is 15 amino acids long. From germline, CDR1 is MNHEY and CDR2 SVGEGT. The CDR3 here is CASREGREATGELFF. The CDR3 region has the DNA TGTGCCAGCAGAGAGGGTAGGGAGGCCACCGGGGAGCTGTTTTTT.

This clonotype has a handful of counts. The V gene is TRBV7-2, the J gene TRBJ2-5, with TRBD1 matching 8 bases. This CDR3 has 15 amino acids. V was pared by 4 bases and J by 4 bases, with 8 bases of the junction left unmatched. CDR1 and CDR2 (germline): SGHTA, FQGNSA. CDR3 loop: CASSSGQGERETQYF. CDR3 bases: TGTGCCAGCAGCTCAGGACAGGGCGAGCGAGAGACCCAGTACTTC.

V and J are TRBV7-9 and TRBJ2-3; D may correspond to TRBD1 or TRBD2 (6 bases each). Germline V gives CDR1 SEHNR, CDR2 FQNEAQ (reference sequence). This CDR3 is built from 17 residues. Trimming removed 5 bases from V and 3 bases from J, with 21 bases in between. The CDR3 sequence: CASSAPGGGGRTDTQYF. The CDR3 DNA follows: TGTGCCAGCAGCGCCCCCGGCGGAGGGGGGAGAACAGATACGCAGTATTTT.

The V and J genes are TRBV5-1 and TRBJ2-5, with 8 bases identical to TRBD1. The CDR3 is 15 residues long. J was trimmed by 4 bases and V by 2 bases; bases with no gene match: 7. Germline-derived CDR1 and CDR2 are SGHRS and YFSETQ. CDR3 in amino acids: CASSLDGQGIETQYF. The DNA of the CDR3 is TGCGCCAGCAGCTTAGATGGACAGGGAATAGAGACCCAGTACTTC.

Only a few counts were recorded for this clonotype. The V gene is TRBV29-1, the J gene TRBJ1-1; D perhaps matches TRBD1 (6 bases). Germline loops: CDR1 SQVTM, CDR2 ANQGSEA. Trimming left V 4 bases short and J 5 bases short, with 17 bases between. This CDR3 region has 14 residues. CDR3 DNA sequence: TGCAGCGTTGGCAGGGGCCAGAGGAGGACTGAAGCTTTCTTT. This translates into CSVGRGQRRTEAFF.

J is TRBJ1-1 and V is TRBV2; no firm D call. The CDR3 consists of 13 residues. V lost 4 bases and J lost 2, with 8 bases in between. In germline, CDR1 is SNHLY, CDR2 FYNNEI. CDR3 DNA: TGTGCCAGCAGTGCAAGCCCTAACACTGAAGCTTTCTTT. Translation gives CASSASPNTEAFF.

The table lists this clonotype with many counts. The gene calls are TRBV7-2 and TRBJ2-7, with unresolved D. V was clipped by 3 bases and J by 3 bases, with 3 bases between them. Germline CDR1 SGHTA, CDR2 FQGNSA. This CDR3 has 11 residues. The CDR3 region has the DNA TGTGCCAGCAGCTTTTACTACGAGCAGTACTTC. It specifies CASSFYYEQYF.

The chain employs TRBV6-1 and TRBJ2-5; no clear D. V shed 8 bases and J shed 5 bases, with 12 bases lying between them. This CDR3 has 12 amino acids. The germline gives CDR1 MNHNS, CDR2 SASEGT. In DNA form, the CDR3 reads TGTGCCAGCGGCCAGACCCTGGAGACCCAGTACTTC. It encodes CASGQTLETQYF.

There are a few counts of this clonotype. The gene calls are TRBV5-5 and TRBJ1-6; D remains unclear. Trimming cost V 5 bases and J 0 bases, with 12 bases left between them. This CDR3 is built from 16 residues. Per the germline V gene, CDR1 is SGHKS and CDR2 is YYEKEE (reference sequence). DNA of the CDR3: TGTGCCAGCAGTGGCCCTGTTAGCTCCTATAATTCACCCCTCCACTTT. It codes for CASSGPVSSYNSPLHF.

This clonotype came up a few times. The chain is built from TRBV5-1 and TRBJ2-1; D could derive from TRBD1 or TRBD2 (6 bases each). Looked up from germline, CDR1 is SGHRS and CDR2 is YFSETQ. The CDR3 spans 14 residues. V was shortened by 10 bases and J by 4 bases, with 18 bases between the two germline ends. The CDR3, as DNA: TGCGCCTCAGCATCCGGGGGCGGGTACAATGAGCAGTTCTTC. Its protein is CASASGGGYNEQFF.

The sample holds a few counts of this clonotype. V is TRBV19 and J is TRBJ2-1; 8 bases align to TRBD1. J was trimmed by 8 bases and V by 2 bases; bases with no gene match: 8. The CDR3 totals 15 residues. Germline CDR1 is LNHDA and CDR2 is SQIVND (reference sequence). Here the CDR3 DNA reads TGTGCCAGTAGTATAACTCACAGGGGGATGGATGAGCAGTTCTTC. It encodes CASSITHRGMDEQFF.

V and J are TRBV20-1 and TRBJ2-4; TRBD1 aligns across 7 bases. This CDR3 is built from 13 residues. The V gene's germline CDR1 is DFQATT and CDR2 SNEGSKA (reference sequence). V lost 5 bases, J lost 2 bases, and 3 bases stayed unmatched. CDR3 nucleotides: TGCAGTGCTTTGGACAGGACCAAAAACATTCAGTACTTC. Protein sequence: CSALDRTKNIQYF.

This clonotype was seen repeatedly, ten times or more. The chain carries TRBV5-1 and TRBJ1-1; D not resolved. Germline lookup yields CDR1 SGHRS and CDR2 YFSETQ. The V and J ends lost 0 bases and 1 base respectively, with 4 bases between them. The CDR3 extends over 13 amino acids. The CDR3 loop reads CASSLEANTEAFF. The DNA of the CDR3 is TGCGCCAGCAGCTTGGAAGCGAACACTGAAGCTTTCTTT.

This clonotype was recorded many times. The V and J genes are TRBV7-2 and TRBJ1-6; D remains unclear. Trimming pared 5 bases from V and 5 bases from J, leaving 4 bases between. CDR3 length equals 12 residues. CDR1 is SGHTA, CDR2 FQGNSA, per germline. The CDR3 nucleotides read TGTGCCAGCAGCCCTGATAATTCACCCCTCCACTTT. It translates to CASSPDNSPLHF.

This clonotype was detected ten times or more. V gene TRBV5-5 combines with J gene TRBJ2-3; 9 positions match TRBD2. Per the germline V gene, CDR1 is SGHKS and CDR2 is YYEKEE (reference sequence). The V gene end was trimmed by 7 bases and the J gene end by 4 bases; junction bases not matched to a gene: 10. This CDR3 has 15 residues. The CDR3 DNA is TGTGCCAGCGCCTCAGGGAGACTAGCGGCAGATACGCAGTATTTT. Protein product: CASASGRLAADTQYF. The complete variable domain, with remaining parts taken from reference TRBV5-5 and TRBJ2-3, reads DAGVTQSPTHLIKTRGQQVTLRCSPISGHKSVSWYQQVLGQGPQFIFQYYEKEERGRGNFPDRFSARQFPNYSSELNVNALLLGDSALYLCASASGRLAADTQYFGPGTRLTVL.

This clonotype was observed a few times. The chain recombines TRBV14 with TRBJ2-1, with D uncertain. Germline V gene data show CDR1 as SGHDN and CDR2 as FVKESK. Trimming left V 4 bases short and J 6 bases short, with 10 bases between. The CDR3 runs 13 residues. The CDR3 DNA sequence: TGTGCCAGCAGCCGAGACTCCCCCAATGAGCAGTTCTTC. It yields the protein CASSRDSPNEQFF.

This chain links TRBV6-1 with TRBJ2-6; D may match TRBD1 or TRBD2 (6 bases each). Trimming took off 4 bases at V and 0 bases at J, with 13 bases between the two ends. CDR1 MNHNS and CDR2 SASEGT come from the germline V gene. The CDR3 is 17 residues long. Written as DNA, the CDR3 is TGTGCCAGCAGTGGTGGGGGGCACTTCTCTGGGGCCAACGTCCTGACTTTC. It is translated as CASSGGGHFSGANVLTF.

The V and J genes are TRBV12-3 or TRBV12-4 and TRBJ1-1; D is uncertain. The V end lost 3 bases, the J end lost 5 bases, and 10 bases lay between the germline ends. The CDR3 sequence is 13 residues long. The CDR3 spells CASSFYASTEAFF. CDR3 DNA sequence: TGTGCCAGCAGTTTCTACGCGAGTACTGAAGCTTTCTTT.

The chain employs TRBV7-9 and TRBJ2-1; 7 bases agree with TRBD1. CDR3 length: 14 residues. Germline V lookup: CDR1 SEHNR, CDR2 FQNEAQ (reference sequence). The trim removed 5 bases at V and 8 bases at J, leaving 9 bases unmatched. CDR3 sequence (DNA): TGTGCCAGCAGCACGGGACAGACGCGGCATGAGCAGTTCTTC. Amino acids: CASSTGQTRHEQFF.

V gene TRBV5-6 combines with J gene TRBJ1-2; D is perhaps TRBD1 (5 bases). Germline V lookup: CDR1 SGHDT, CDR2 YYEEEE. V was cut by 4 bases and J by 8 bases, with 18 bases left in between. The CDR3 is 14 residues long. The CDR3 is CASSPPPGGIGYTF. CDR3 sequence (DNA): TGTGCCAGCAGCCCCCCGCCGGGGGGAATCGGCTACACCTTC.